This TCR beta chain stems from a study of blood T cell repertoires in COVID-19 (dated by TCRdb to about 2020). Turning to the overall study: Samples covering the acute and convalescent phases of COVID-19 were provided by collaborators in the United States, Italy and Spain. The prospective study material was composed of cDNA or gDNA derived from T cells, B-cell-depleted T cells, or PBMCs. The sample metadata nearly always contained a de-identified subject ID, COVID-19 status, age in years and sex. A freely available public database, intended as a resource for researchers studying the immune response to SARS-CoV-2, is where the repertoires were released. HLA class I and class II types, where available, came from metadata supplied by the sample provider rather than from assay-based typing. Samples were obtained from the ongoing ImmuneRACE study (first 160 participants) and from over a thousand subjects provided by 6 global collaborators. Deeply sampled blood TCRbeta repertoires from subjects exposed to, actively infected with, or recovered from COVID-19 were included in the dataset.

Trimming takes 3 bases from V and 3 bases from J, and the germline ends sit 15 bases apart. From the germline V gene, CDR1 is MGHRA and CDR2 is YSYEKL. Spanning cysteine to phenylalanine, the CDR3 consists of 17 amino acids. The kept DNA is CDR3 alone, 51 bases in frame from the first base. TCRbeta CDR3 regions were amplified from genomic DNA by means of the immunoSEQ Assay, a bias-controlled multiplex PCR. The study's own analysis went as follows. The number of nucleated cells in each sample was estimated by amplification of reference gene primers within the assay. To quantify the absolute abundance of each unique TCRbeta CDR3 rearrangement, sequence reads were collapsed and filtered. For each sample, productive Simpson clonality was calculated as the square root of Simpson's diversity index over productive rearrangements. This is the immuneACCESS table as TCRdb keeps it, with only in-frame sequences that have V and J called. A part of the clones is gone; compared with another copy, unresolved V genes explain less than half, and the rest is unexplained. For V, J and clone size, that table is used; D and trimming come from the DNA. The table for this sample lists over 25,000 clones; approximately 88% of them were counted only once. Clones ranked in the top ten supply under 15% of the sample.

Each collaborating institution followed its own protocols to collect whole blood in K2EDTA tubes. For TCRbeta analysis, collaborator samples were shipped as frozen whole blood, as isolated PBMCs, or as DNA extracted from either sample type. The paper's findings and limits, for the study overall: How much clinical and demographic metadata was included differed by source and by participant, and the metadata was provided uncurated.

To note about this clone: Its antigen remains unidentified. No per-base quality is available; no much larger clone lies one base away.

Sequences were obtained from peripheral blood. The TCR originated in a man aged 65-85 years with active COVID-19. The rearrangement combines TRBV4-1 with TRBJ1-6; the D segment could be TRBD1, given 6 matching bases. The CDR3 corresponds to CASSQLTGPLYNSPLHF. The nucleotide sequence reads TGCGCCAGCAGCCAGCTCACAGGGCCACTCTATAATTCACCCCTCCACTTT.